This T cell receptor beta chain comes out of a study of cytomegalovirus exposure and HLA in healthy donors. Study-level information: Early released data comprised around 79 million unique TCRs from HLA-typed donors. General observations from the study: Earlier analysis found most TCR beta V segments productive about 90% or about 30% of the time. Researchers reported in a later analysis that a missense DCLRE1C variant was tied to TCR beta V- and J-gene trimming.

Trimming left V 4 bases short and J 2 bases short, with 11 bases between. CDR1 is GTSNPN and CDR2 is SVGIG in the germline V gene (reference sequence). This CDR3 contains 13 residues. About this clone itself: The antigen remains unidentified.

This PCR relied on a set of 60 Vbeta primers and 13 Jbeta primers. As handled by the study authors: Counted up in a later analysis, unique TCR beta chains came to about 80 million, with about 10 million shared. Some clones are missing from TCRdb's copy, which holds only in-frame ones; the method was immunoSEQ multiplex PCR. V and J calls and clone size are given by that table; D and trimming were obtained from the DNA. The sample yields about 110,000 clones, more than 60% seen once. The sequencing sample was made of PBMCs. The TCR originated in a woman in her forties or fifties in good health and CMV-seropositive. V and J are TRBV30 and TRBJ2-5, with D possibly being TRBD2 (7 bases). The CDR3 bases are TGTGCCTGGACTGCGGGGGCGCAAGAGACCCAGTACTTC. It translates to CAWTAGAQETQYF.